This is a list of T cell receptor beta chains from one sample in a study of blood T cell repertoires in COVID-19. Produced via immunoSEQ multiplex PCR; TCRdb's table is partial and in-frame only. Of approximately 190,000 clones listed, 84% are singletons. Sequencing used PBMCs or T cells enriched from blood (not recorded which). These TCRs come from a woman aged 25 to 39 who had been exposed to COVID-19. CDR3s include the opening cysteine and the closing phenylalanine or tryptophan. Each record gives: clone size, V gene, J gene, D gene, CDR3 protein, CDR3 DNA. A D gene is named only where the DNA matches it firmly. Not every row has a clone size; where given, it reads once, few, many or a size class.

clone size: few
V gene: TRBV6-5
J gene: TRBJ2-7
D gene: NA
CDR3 protein: CASRPRRGYEQYF
CDR3 DNA: TGTGCCAGCAGACCTAGAAGAGGTTACGAGCAGTACTTC

clone size: NA
V gene: TRBV5-1
J gene: TRBJ2-3
D gene: TRBD2
CDR3 protein: CASSLIAGGADTQYF
CDR3 DNA: TGCGCCAGCAGCCTTATAGCGGGGGGGGCAGATACGCAGTATTTT

clone size: few
V gene: TRBV12-3/TRBV12-4
J gene: TRBJ1-6
D gene: NA
CDR3 protein: CASSLGSSSPLHF
CDR3 DNA: TGTGCCAGCAGTTTAGGCTCTAGTTCACCCCTCCACTTT

clone size: NA
V gene: TRBV2
J gene: TRBJ2-2
D gene: TRBD1
CDR3 protein: CASREGTGNTGELFF
CDR3 DNA: TGTGCCAGCAGGGAAGGGACAGGGAACACCGGGGAGCTGTTTTTT

clone size: NA
V gene: TRBV7-9
J gene: TRBJ2-3
D gene: TRBD1
CDR3 protein: CASSRLGGQGSDTQYF
CDR3 DNA: TGTGCCAGCAGCCGATTAGGAGGACAGGGGTCAGATACGCAGTATTTT

clone size: NA
V gene: TRBV10-1
J gene: TRBJ1-1
D gene: NA
CDR3 protein: CASSEDQGHRTEAFF
CDR3 DNA: TGCGCCAGCAGTGAGGACCAGGGCCATCGGACTGAAGCTTTCTTT

clone size: once
V gene: TRBV10-2
J gene: TRBJ2-7
D gene: TRBD2
CDR3 protein: CASSRSLAGSYEQYF
CDR3 DNA: TGCGCCAGCAGTAGGTCACTAGCGGGTTCCTACGAGCAGTACTTC

clone size: NA
V gene: TRBV21-1
J gene: TRBJ1-1
D gene: NA
CDR3 protein: CASSKGTDRMNTEAFF
CDR3 DNA: TGTGCCAGCAGCAAAGGGACAGATCGCATGAACACTGAAGCTTTCTTT

clone size: NA
V gene: TRBV28
J gene: TRBJ1-6
D gene: NA
CDR3 protein: CASRYAGTISNSPLHF
CDR3 DNA: TGTGCCAGCAGGTACGCCGGGACAATCTCCAATTCACCCCTCCACTTT

clone size: NA
V gene: TRBV7-2
J gene: TRBJ2-5
D gene: NA
CDR3 protein: CASSANRAQETQYF
CDR3 DNA: TGTGCCAGCAGCGCGAACAGGGCCCAAGAGACCCAGTACTTC

clone size: NA
V gene: TRBV9
J gene: TRBJ2-5
D gene: TRBD1
CDR3 protein: CASSGPGTGGGETQYF
CDR3 DNA: TGTGCCAGCAGCGGCCCCGGGACAGGGGGAGGCGAGACCCAGTACTTC

clone size: NA
V gene: TRBV24-1
J gene: TRBJ2-5
D gene: TRBD1
CDR3 protein: CATSDTSDRGDSETQYF
CDR3 DNA: TGTGCCACCAGTGACACATCGGACAGGGGGGATTCGGAGACCCAGTACTTC

clone size: NA
V gene: TRBV5-1
J gene: TRBJ1-2
D gene: NA
CDR3 protein: CASSLARVREDYGYTF
CDR3 DNA: TGCGCCAGCAGCTTGGCAAGGGTCAGGGAGGACTATGGCTACACCTTC

clone size: once
V gene: TRBV15
J gene: TRBJ1-1
D gene: TRBD1
CDR3 protein: CATSRERQGNTEAFF
CDR3 DNA: TGTGCCACCAGCAGAGAGAGACAGGGGAACACTGAAGCTTTCTTT

clone size: NA
V gene: TRBV7-2
J gene: TRBJ1-4
D gene: TRBD1
CDR3 protein: CASTASGQGFEKLFF
CDR3 DNA: TGTGCCAGCACCGCTTCGGGACAGGGATTTGAAAAACTGTTTTTT

clone size: NA
V gene: TRBV5-1
J gene: TRBJ1-1
D gene: TRBD1
CDR3 protein: CASSLEGAGVAFF
CDR3 DNA: TGCGCCAGCAGCTTGGAGGGGGCAGGGGTAGCTTTCTTT

clone size: NA
V gene: TRBV6-2/TRBV6-3
J gene: TRBJ1-1
D gene: TRBD1
CDR3 protein: CASSSNRGHTEAFF
CDR3 DNA: TGTGCCAGCAGTTCGAACAGGGGTCATACTGAAGCTTTCTTT

clone size: NA
V gene: TRBV19
J gene: TRBJ2-2
D gene: NA
CDR3 protein: CASSDFPGSGELFF
CDR3 DNA: TGTGCCAGTAGCGACTTCCCGGGGTCCGGGGAGCTGTTTTTT

clone size: NA
V gene: TRBV30
J gene: TRBJ1-4
D gene: NA
CDR3 protein: CAWSAGLLNEKLFF
CDR3 DNA: TGTGCCTGGAGTGCGGGACTGCTTAATGAAAAACTGTTTTTT

clone size: NA
V gene: TRBV5-6
J gene: TRBJ2-7
D gene: TRBD1
CDR3 protein: CASSGTGPQSYF
CDR3 DNA: TGTGCCAGCAGCGGGACAGGTCCCCAATCGTACTTC

clone size: once
V gene: TRBV5-1
J gene: TRBJ1-2
D gene: NA
CDR3 protein: CASSLDPGDGYTF
CDR3 DNA: TGCGCCAGCAGCTTGGACCCCGGGGATGGCTACACCTTC

clone size: NA
V gene: TRBV5-3
J gene: TRBJ1-5
D gene: NA
CDR3 protein: CARSWLRIGEGRGSNQPQHF
CDR3 DNA: TGTGCCAGAAGCTGGCTCAGAATCGGGGAAGGAAGAGGTAGCAATCAGCCCCAGCATTTT

clone size: NA
V gene: TRBV2
J gene: TRBJ1-4
D gene: NA
CDR3 protein: CASREGQTPEKLFF
CDR3 DNA: TGTGCCAGCAGGGAGGGGCAAACGCCTGAAAAACTGTTTTTT

clone size: NA
V gene: TRBV19
J gene: TRBJ1-2
D gene: NA
CDR3 protein: CASSRGANYGYTF
CDR3 DNA: TGTGCCAGTAGTAGGGGGGCTAACTATGGCTACACCTTC

clone size: NA
V gene: TRBV12-2
J gene: TRBJ1-2
D gene: NA
CDR3 protein: CASRSATTGHGYTF
CDR3 DNA: TGTGCAAGTCGCTCCGCTACGACAGGGCACGGCTACACCTTC

clone size: few
V gene: TRBV7-9
J gene: TRBJ1-6
D gene: NA
CDR3 protein: CASSFPQATPGSPLHF
CDR3 DNA: TGTGCCAGCAGCTTTCCTCAGGCCACCCCGGGGTCACCCCTCCACTTT

clone size: NA
V gene: TRBV2
J gene: TRBJ2-1
D gene: TRBD2
CDR3 protein: CASSLGRGLAGGRSYNEQFF
CDR3 DNA: TGTGCCAGCAGTCTTGGAAGGGGACTAGCGGGGGGGAGGTCCTACAATGAGCAGTTCTTC